One and the same sample provided the 3 T cell receptor beta chains below, sequenced in a study of shared clonotypes between healthy human individuals. Repertoires were generated with immunoSEQ multiplex PCR, while TCRdb's copy carries only in-frame clones and drops some. In the table there are more than 2 million clones, approximately 94% of which are singletons. Sequenced input: naive CD4+ T cells sorted from blood. The subset was: CD45RA+ positively selected. These receptors were taken from a man aged 18 to 30 in good health.

This clone appeared a single time. The CDR3 here is CASSPIRSTDTQYF. Written as DNA, the CDR3 is TGTGCCAGCAGCCCAATCCGGAGCACAGATACGCAGTATTTT. The chain recombines TRBV5-6 with TRBJ2-3; D is undetermined. Per germline, CDR1 SGHDT and CDR2 YYEEEE. The germline V and J ends were trimmed by 4 bases and 0 bases, with 9 bases remaining between them. CDR3 length: 14 residues. Drawing the rest from reference TRBV5-6 and TRBJ2-3, the complete variable domain is DAGVTQSPTHLIKTRGQQVTLRCSPKSGHDTVSWYQQALGQGPQFIFQYYEEEERQRGNFPDRFSGHQFPNYSSELNVNALLLGDSALYLCASSPIRSTDTQYFGPGTRLTVL.

CDR3 region: CASRSGIYEQYF. The CDR3 DNA reads as TGTGCCAGTAGATCGGGGATCTACGAGCAGTACTTC. The chain links TRBV19 to TRBJ2-7; the D gene is possibly TRBD2 (5 bases). V shed 6 bases and J shed 3 bases, with 9 bases lying between them. Germline CDR1 reads LNHDA; CDR2 reads SQIVND (reference sequence). The CDR3 has 12 residues. The variable domain in full, with the rest retrieved from reference TRBV19 and TRBJ2-7, is DGGITQSPKYLFRKEGQNVTLSCEQNLNHDAMYWYRQDPGQGLRLIYYSQIVNDFQKGDIAEGYSVSREKKESFPLTVTSAQKNPTAFYLCASRSGIYEQYFGPGTRLTVT.

This clone has a single count. The chain carries TRBV6-6 and TRBJ1-1; TRBD1 is a possible D gene (5 bases). CDR3 length equals 14 residues. The germline gives CDR1 MNHNY, CDR2 SVGAGI (reference sequence). V lost 5 bases, J lost 1 base, and 11 bases lay in between. The CDR3: CASSRQSRNTEAFF. The CDR3 DNA reads as TGTGCCAGCAGTCGACAGAGCCGGAACACTGAAGCTTTCTTT.